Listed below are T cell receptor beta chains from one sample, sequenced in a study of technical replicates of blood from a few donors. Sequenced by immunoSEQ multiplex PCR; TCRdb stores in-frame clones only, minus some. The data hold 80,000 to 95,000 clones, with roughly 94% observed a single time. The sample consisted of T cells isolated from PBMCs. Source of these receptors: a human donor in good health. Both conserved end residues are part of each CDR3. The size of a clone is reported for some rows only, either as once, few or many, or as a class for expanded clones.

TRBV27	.	CASSLSLGVSYEQYF
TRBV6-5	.	CASSRLAGAYEQYF
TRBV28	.	CASSPLGLRGREKLFF
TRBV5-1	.	CASSPGGGSYEQYF
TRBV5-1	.	CASSLEGQPYGYTF
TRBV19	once	CASRVQGAGGYTF
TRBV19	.	CASSISWYSSGNTIYF
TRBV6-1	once	CASSEMTSGGPEQYF
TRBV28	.	CASSQGPETQYF
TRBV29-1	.	CSVTFFNEQFF
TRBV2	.	CASRTTGGPQETQYF
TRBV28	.	CASSLPLVPGELFF
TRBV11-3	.	CASSTRGGVPDNEQFF
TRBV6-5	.	CASSYLSGSSYNEQFF
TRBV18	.	CASSIGAGRDNEQFF
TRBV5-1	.	CASSLAMGGYEQYF
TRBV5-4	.	CASSIYGAYTDTQYF
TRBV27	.	CASSLSIGYHGIEQYF
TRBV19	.	CASSPIGTSVPNEQFF
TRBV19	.	CASSDSIYGYTF
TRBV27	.	CASSLSTGSYGYTF
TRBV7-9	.	CASSRRGQGGEQYF
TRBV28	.	CASSLWKTGSHEQFF
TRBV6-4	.	CASSDGQGGYNEQFF
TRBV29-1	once	CSVRTGGLKTSYEQYF
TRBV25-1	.	CASSISRAASEQYF
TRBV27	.	CASSFGEPSTGELFF
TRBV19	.	CASTLNFGDSAYEQYF
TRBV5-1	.	CASRDGRAGGYGYTF
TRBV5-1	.	CASSSNPGTFSYEQYF
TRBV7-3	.	CASSRGGDTQYF
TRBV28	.	CASSLGGSNTGELFF
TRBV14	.	CASSETGVEQYF
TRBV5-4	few	CASSPGGVQETQYF
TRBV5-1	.	CASSPSGGRGSEAFF
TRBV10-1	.	CASSDLRTSGKFSYNEQFF
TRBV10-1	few	CASSESTGEQYF
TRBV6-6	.	CASSYDRGSNTEAFF
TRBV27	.	CASSSPGQLNSYEQYF
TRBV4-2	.	CASSQEGESLISYEQYF
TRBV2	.	CASERAAYNEQFF
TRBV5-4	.	CASSRGPQETQYF
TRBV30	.	CAWSDFYGLAGADTDTQYF
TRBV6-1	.	CASSTYETGIAFF
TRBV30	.	CAWSAGGRSSGYTF
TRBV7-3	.	CASSSTGTGGRSPLHF
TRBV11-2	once	CASSLDNNLLHF
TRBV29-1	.	CSVEVSKRSYGYTF
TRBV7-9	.	CASSELGQNTGELFF